This TCR beta chain was observed in a study of cytomegalovirus exposure and HLA in healthy donors. In the study overall: Among the 398 genotyped donors, 81% were placed in the Caucasian-associated ancestry cluster.

On this clone itself: One end of the junction varies from germline; a read error may be responsible.

The PCR had 60 Vbeta and 13 Jbeta primers. Assay used: immunoSEQ multiplex PCR; TCRdb lists only in-frame clones, some missing. The data show 150,000 to 200,000 clones, about 80% seen once. Germline values: CDR1 KGHSH, CDR2 LQKENI. The CDR3 runs 14 residues. The rearrangement links TRBV18 to TRBJ2-7, with 8 bases matching TRBD1. Sequenced sample: PBMCs. This receptor was identified in a woman between 35 and 50 years old in good health and CMV-seronegative. The CDR3 reads CASSPPTGADEQYF. The CDR3 nucleotides are TGTGCCAGCTCACCACCGACAGGGGCAGACGAGCAGTACTTT.